The present entry profiles one TCR beta chain with its context. Authors' methods: In the immunoSEQ data, sequences were junction-only and lacked quality scores, so filtering differed. The method was immunoSEQ multiplex PCR; TCRdb's version includes in-frame clones alone and lacks a portion of them. D and trimming were read from the DNA, whereas the V and J calls and clone size are those reported in that table. This sample has over a million clones, with around three quarters found just once. The data belong to a study of shared clonotypes between healthy human individuals. On the study more broadly: Sampling drew on donors who were two women and a few men aged 18 to 49. Per-donor plates numbered three CD4 naive, three CD4 memory, two CD8 naive and one CD8 memory.

All donors were Caucasian adults living in Nashville, Tennessee. The clonotype comes from a man younger than 30 in good health. Some clones in this sample may be carry-over from other donors' samples. Sequenced: memory CD4+ T cells from PBMCs. The subset here: CD45RA-negative fraction.

Here the CDR3 DNA reads TGTGCCTGGAGGAGGACGGGAAGGGGTGGCTACACCTTC. It yields the protein CAWRRTGRGGYTF. The J gene is TRBJ1-2, the V gene TRBV30, with D tentatively TRBD1 (5 bases). The CDR3 runs 13 residues. Germline V gene lookup returns CDR1 GTSNPN and CDR2 SVGIG (reference sequence). Trimming cost V 3 bases and J 7 bases, with 15 bases left between them. Variable domain in full (rest from reference TRBV30 and TRBJ1-2): SQTIHQWPATLVQPVGSPLSLECTVEGTSNPNLYWYRQAAGRGLQLLFYSVGIGQISSEVPQNLSASRPQDRQFILSSKKLLLSDSGFYLCAWRRTGRGGYTFGSGTRLTVV.